The 31 T cell receptor beta chains below were found in one sample sequenced in a study of T cell responses to AZD1222 COVID-19 vaccine (dated by TCRdb to the early 2020s). The time point tag for this specimen amounts to: baseline before first vaccination. The library relied on the immunoSEQ multiplex PCR assay. TCRdb retrieved this table from immuneACCESS and kept in-frame rearrangements only. Not all clones are present; in checked studies, unresolved V genes account for under half, and no reason is known for the remainder. The sample table holds 120,000 or so clones, of which 87% were seen once. Clones ranked in the top ten supply approximately 3% of the sample. The source was peripheral blood, collected on day 0 of AZD1222 vaccination. Receptor source: an adult in good health.

This chain uses TRBV3-1 (or the pseudogene TRBV3-2) with TRBJ1-1; no firm D call. The CDR3 runs to 12 residues. V lost 5 bases to trimming and J lost 3 bases, with 7 bases between them. The V gene's germline CDR1 is LGHDT and CDR2 YNNKEL (reference sequence). The CDR3 protein is CASSLMDTEAFF. Here the CDR3 DNA reads TGTGCCAGCAGCTTAATGGACACTGAAGCTTTCTTT.

The chain carries TRBV14 and TRBJ2-7; D is ambiguous. V was shortened by 2 bases and J by 3 bases, with 5 bases between the two germline ends. The germline CDR1 and CDR2 sequences are SGHDN and FVKESK. This CDR3 has 12 amino acids. The CDR3 is CASSQTVYEQYF. The CDR3 DNA is TGTGCCAGCAGCCAAACAGTCTACGAGCAGTACTTC.

V is TRBV6-5 and J is TRBJ2-1; D is possibly TRBD2 (6 bases). V lost 7 bases and J lost 10, with 20 bases in between. CDR3 length: 14 amino acids. Per germline, CDR1 MNHEY and CDR2 SVGAGI. The CDR3 DNA follows: TGTGCCAGCACTTCCGGGACTCCGGGCAGGGAGCAGTTCTTC. It is translated as CASTSGTPGREQFF.

This clone was seen only a few times. The chain links TRBV19 to TRBJ2-4; D possibly matches TRBD1 or TRBD2 (5 bases each). V dropped 7 bases and J dropped 8 bases, with 15 bases sitting between them. CDR3 size: 13 residues. Germline lookup yields CDR1 LNHDA and CDR2 SQIVND (reference sequence). In DNA form, the CDR3 reads TGTGCCAGTACCCCCCCGGGGACGGACATTCAGTACTTC. It is translated as CASTPPGTDIQYF.

This chain connects TRBV28 to TRBJ1-5; 11 nucleotides line up with TRBD1. V was clipped by 6 bases and J by 2 bases; unmatched bases: 6. Germline V gene sequence: CDR1 MDHEN, CDR2 SYDVKM. The CDR3 sequence is 16 residues long. The CDR3 DNA reads as TGTGCCAGCAGCCAACCGGGACAGGGGGGCAATCAGCCCCAGCATTTT. Protein sequence: CASSQPGQGGNQPQHF. Looking up the rest from reference TRBV28 and TRBJ1-5 gives the full variable domain: DVKVTQSSRYLVKRTGEKVFLECVQDMDHENMFWYRQDPGLGLRLIYFSYDVKMKEKGDIPEGYSVSREKKERFSLILESASTNQTSMYLCASSQPGQGGNQPQHFGDGTRLSIL.

The chain links TRBV9 to TRBJ1-2, with 9 bases that match TRBD1. Germline V gene data show CDR1 as SGDLS and CDR2 as YYNGEE. V dropped 4 bases and J dropped 7; count of bases not matched to a gene: 11. CDR3 size: 15 residues. As DNA, the CDR3 is TGTGCCAGCAGCACGACTCCGGGACAGGGCGCTGGCTACACCTTC. It encodes CASSTTPGQGAGYTF.

This clone has a single count. The rearrangement uses TRBV6-5 and TRBJ2-2, with TRBD2 matching over 7 bases. Germline V gives CDR1 MNHEY, CDR2 SVGAGI. This CDR3 is 15 amino acids long. J gave up 5 bases and V 5 bases, and 8 bases lay outside the gene matches. The CDR3 region is CASSPLTSITGELFF. CDR3 nucleotides: TGTGCCAGCAGTCCGTTGACTAGCATAACCGGGGAGCTGTTTTTT.

The chain combines TRBV7-8 with TRBJ1-4, with TRBD1 matching over 10 bases. Looked up from germline, CDR1 is SGHVS and CDR2 is FQNEAQ. V shed 5 bases, J shed 3 bases, and the junction held 9 bases outside the gene matches. The CDR3 is 17 residues long. DNA for the CDR3: TGTGCCAGCAGCCGAAGGACAGGGGGTACCCCTAATGAAAAACTGTTTTTT. This sequence encodes CASSRRTGGTPNEKLFF.

The gene calls are TRBV6-6 and TRBJ1-4; D gene ambiguous. V was trimmed by 0 bases and J by 7 bases, leaving 6 bases between them. Germline-derived CDR1 and CDR2 are MNHNY and SVGAGI (reference sequence). The CDR3 contains 13 residues. For the CDR3, the DNA is TGTGCCAGCAGTTACTCGGGCATTGAAAAACTGTTTTTT. Amino acids: CASSYSGIEKLFF.

Written as DNA, the CDR3 is TGTGCCAGCAGTTCGGGGACTACCCAGTACAATGAGCAGTTCTTC. This codes for CASSSGTTQYNEQFF. V gene TRBV27 combines with J gene TRBJ2-1; 7 bases are shared with TRBD2. In germline, CDR1 is MNHEY, CDR2 SMNVEV (reference sequence). With V trimmed by 4 bases and J by 4 bases, 7 bases remained unmatched. The CDR3 loop spans 15 amino acids.

This clone was detected a few times. One junction end does not reproduce the germline sequence, and a read error may be involved. The chain links TRBV5-4 to TRBJ1-1; 7 positions match TRBD1. Germline CDR1 SGHNT, CDR2 YYREEE (reference sequence). This CDR3 spans 14 amino acids. The CDR3 loop reads CASSLEGGMQEALF. The CDR3 nucleotides read TGTGCCAGCAGCTTGGAAGGGGGCATGCAGGAAGCCCTCTTT.

The V and J genes are TRBV19 and TRBJ1-2, with 8 nucleotides matching TRBD1. The V gene's germline CDR1 is LNHDA and CDR2 SQIVND (reference sequence). The V segment lost 4 bases and the J segment 3 bases; nucleotides outside the gene matches: 10. The CDR3 is 16 residues long. CDR3 sequence (DNA): TGTGCCAGTAGTACACAGAGACAGGGGATTCACTATGGCTACACCTTC. This gives the protein CASSTQRQGIHYGYTF.

The chain links TRBV5-5 to TRBJ2-2, with TRBD1 identical over 7 bases. V shed 3 bases and J 0 bases; nucleotides not matched to a gene: 2. Germline values: CDR1 SGHKS, CDR2 YYEKEE (reference sequence). The CDR3 is made up of 15 amino acids. CDR3 in DNA: TGTGCCAGCAGCTGGGACAGCGCGAACACCGGGGAGCTGTTTTTT. Translating it yields CASSWDSANTGELFF.

The rearrangement uses TRBV30 and TRBJ1-5; D perhaps matches TRBD1 (5 bases). The CDR3 spans 15 residues. Germline V gene sequence: CDR1 GTSNPN, CDR2 SVGIG (reference sequence). V lost 2 bases to trimming and J lost 0 bases, with 11 bases between them. The chain's CDR3 is CAWSYGTNSNQPQHF. The CDR3 nucleotides are TGTGCCTGGAGTTATGGGACTAATAGCAATCAGCCCCAGCATTTT.

The chain is built from TRBV5-4 and TRBJ2-3; the D is unclear. V gave up 4 bases and J gave up 3 bases, with 12 bases separating them. Germline CDR1 is SGHNT and CDR2 is YYREEE (reference sequence). The CDR3 length is 14 residues. Written as DNA, the CDR3 is TGTGCCAGCAGCGTCCGAAGGGCTACAGATACGCAGTATTTT. This encodes CASSVRRATDTQYF.

As regards this clone: The DNA is omitted, as the CDR3 cannot be located on it reliably, and the CDR3 follows TCRdb's listing. The chain is built from TRBV18 and TRBJ1-4; TRBD1, the table's D call, lacks a check against the DNA. The CDR3 extends over 16 residues, inclusive of both ends. Germline CDR1 KGHSH, CDR2 LQKENI. The CDR3 spells CASSPSPTQGMKNCFF.

This clone was counted between two and nine times. This chain joins TRBV7-2 and TRBJ1-3, with D uncertain. Trimming pared 1 base from V and 4 bases from J, leaving 14 bases between. CDR3 length: 16 amino acids. Germline-derived CDR1 and CDR2 are SGHTA and FQGNSA. The CDR3 DNA reads TGTGCCAGCAGCTTAGTTATGGCGCGCCAAGGAAACACCATATATTTT. Translating gives CASSLVMARQGNTIYF.

In nucleotides, the CDR3 is TGTGCCAGTAGGAGAGCGGGAGTCGTCGCAGATACGCAGTATTTT. Translated, it gives CASRRAGVVADTQYF. The chain has TRBV19 and TRBJ2-3; 8 bases map to TRBD2. Unmatched junction bases numbered 9, after V lost 6 bases and J lost 4 bases. In germline, CDR1 is LNHDA, CDR2 SQIVND (reference sequence). CDR3 size: 15 residues.

V is TRBV4-3 and J is TRBJ1-2; the D gene is possibly TRBD1 (5 bases). The V gene's germline CDR1 is LGHNA and CDR2 YSLEER. The CDR3 has 15 amino acids. Between the trimmed V and J ends, which lost 0 bases and 5 bases, there was a span of 13 bases. This CDR3 reads CASSQDQGGTYGYTF. CDR3 coding DNA: TGCGCCAGCAGCCAAGATCAGGGTGGCACATATGGCTACACCTTC.

V and J are TRBV12-3 or TRBV12-4 and TRBJ2-3; D ambiguous. The germline V and J ends were trimmed by 6 bases and 2 bases, with 6 bases remaining between them. The CDR3 is 12 amino acids. The CDR3 DNA reads TGTGCCAGCAGGCTTACCACAGATACGCAGTATTTT. This translates into CASRLTTDTQYF.

The table lists this clone with a count of one. This chain joins TRBV15 and TRBJ1-1, with a tentative D call TRBD1 (6 bases). Trimming removed 0 bases at V and 0 bases at J, with 11 bases between. CDR3 length: 16 amino acids. CDR1 LNHNV and CDR2 YYDKDF come from the germline V gene (reference sequence). CDR3 bases: TGTGCCACCAGCAGAGATCTAAACAGGGTGAACACTGAAGCTTTCTTT. Residues: CATSRDLNRVNTEAFF.

This chain links TRBV9 with TRBJ2-2; no clear D gene. The CDR3 is made up of 13 amino acids. In germline, CDR1 is SGDLS, CDR2 YYNGEE. V was shortened by 2 bases and J by 1 base, with 3 bases between the two germline ends. The CDR3 protein is CASSVQNTGELFF. The CDR3 DNA sequence: TGTGCCAGCAGCGTGCAGAACACCGGGGAGCTGTTTTTT.

The chain links TRBV7-9 to TRBJ1-1; a possible D gene is TRBD1 (5 bases). The V end lost 5 bases, the J end lost 4 bases, and 17 bases lay between the germline ends. Germline assignment: CDR1 SEHNR and CDR2 FQNEAQ (reference sequence). The CDR3 covers 15 residues. For the CDR3, the DNA is TGTGCCAGCAGCCCCGGATCAGGGAGGGTCACTGAAGCTTTCTTT. Protein sequence: CASSPGSGRVTEAFF. The full variable domain, in which reference TRBV7-9 and TRBJ1-1 provide the parts outside the CDR3, is DTGVSQNPRHKITKRGQNVTFRCDPISEHNRLYWYRQTLGQGPEFLTYFQNEAQLEKSRLLSDRFSAERPKGSFSTLEIQRTEQGDSAMYLCASSPGSGRVTEAFFGQGTRLTVV.

The chain employs TRBV7-9 and TRBJ2-7, with a weak D call TRBD1 (6 bases). The CDR3 is 15 residues long. The germline V and J ends were trimmed by 1 base and 3 bases, with 13 bases remaining between them. Germline loops: CDR1 SEHNR, CDR2 FQNEAQ (reference sequence). CDR3 in DNA: TGTGCCAGCAGCTTAGGGTCTCAGGGGCTCTACGAGCAGTACTTC. This codes for CASSLGSQGLYEQYF.

The chain recombines TRBV28 with TRBJ1-4; no clear D. This CDR3 comprises 14 residues. The V gene's germline CDR1 is MDHEN and CDR2 SYDVKM. V was trimmed by 9 bases and J by 3 bases, leaving 14 bases between them. CDR3 nucleotides: TGTGCCAGTAGGAAGGACCCAGCTAATGAAAAACTGTTTTTT. Its translation: CASRKDPANEKLFF.

CDR3 protein: CASSFNRDTGGPNVLTF. The CDR3 region has the DNA TGCGCCAGCAGCTTCAACCGGGACACGGGCGGGCCCAACGTCCTGACTTTC. The V and J genes are TRBV5-1 and TRBJ2-6; tentatively, D is TRBD1 (6 bases). The CDR3 spans 17 residues. The germline V gene has CDR1 SGHRS and CDR2 YFSETQ. V lost 2 bases to trimming and J lost 8 bases, with 20 bases between them.

V usage is TRBV12-3 or TRBV12-4 and J usage is TRBJ2-7; 8 bases align to TRBD1. The CDR3 runs 13 residues. The J segment lost 4 bases and the V segment lost 6 bases, leaving 5 bases of the junction unmatched. The CDR3 reads CASRAGTGYEQYF. The CDR3, as DNA: TGTGCCAGCAGAGCCGGGACAGGATACGAGCAGTACTTC.

The J gene is TRBJ1-2, the V gene TRBV11-1; tentative D call: TRBD1 (5 bases). The germline V gene encodes CDR1 SGHAT and CDR2 FQDESV (reference sequence). V lost 6 bases to trimming and J lost 6 bases, with 20 bases between them. CDR3 length equals 15 residues. This CDR3 is CASSPTANRANGYTF. For the CDR3, the DNA is TGTGCCAGCAGTCCGACAGCAAATCGGGCAAATGGCTACACCTTC.

A note on this clone: The same CDR3 is also encoded by other DNA sequences in this sample. The rearrangement joins TRBV6-6 to TRBJ2-5; D not resolved. Germline V gene data show CDR1 as MNHNY and CDR2 as SVGAGI (reference sequence). CDR3 length: 11 amino acids. V lost 6 bases to trimming and J lost 5 bases, with 7 bases between them. CDR3 amino acids: CASSPRETQYF. The CDR3 nucleotides read TGTGCCAGCAGCCCCCGGGAGACCCAGTACTTC.

The rearrangement uses TRBV5-4 and TRBJ1-4; 7 nucleotides align to TRBD1. V was clipped by 1 base and J by 2 bases; unmatched bases: 11. There are 18 residues in the CDR3. CDR1 and CDR2 from the germline V gene are SGHNT and YYREEE (reference sequence). CDR3 region: CASSLFPQGGTTNEKLFF. The CDR3 region has the DNA TGTGCCAGCAGCTTGTTTCCCCAGGGGGGGACGACTAATGAAAAACTGTTTTTT.

The CDR3 loop reads CASSLRQGSGANVLTF. For the CDR3, the DNA is TGTGCCAGCAGCCTCCGACAGGGCTCTGGGGCCAACGTCCTGACTTTC. The rearrangement uses TRBV7-2 and TRBJ2-6; 7 bases match TRBD1. CDR1 and CDR2 from the germline V gene are SGHTA and FQGNSA. Losses at the gene ends were 5 bases for V and 0 bases for J; bases not matched to a gene: 4. This CDR3 is 16 amino acids long.